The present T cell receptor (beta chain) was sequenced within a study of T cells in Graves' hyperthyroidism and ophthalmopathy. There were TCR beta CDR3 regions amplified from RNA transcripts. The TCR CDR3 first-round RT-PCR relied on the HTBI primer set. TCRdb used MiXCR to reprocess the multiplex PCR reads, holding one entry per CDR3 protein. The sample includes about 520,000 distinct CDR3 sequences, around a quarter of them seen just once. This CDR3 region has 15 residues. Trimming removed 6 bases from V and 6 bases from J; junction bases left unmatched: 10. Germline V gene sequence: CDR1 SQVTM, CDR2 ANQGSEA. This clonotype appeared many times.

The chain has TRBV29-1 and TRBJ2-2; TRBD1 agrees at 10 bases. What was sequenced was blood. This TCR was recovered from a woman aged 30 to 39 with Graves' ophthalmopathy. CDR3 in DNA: TGCAGCGTCGAAACCGGGACAGGGGAAGCCGGGGAGCTGTTTTTT. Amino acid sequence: CSVETGTGEAGELFF.